Below are 12 T cell receptor beta chains sequenced from a single sample in a study of CD8 T cells in Susac syndrome (dated by TCRdb to the late 2010s). Library method: the immunoSEQ multiplex PCR assay. RNA was extracted using the RNeasy kit, and about 0.45 to 1 microgram was reverse transcribed with random hexamers. TCRdb reran the public reads through fastp at Q25 and MiXCR, keeping productive beta chains. Rows with a matching CDR3 protein are joined into one entry that keeps the most common DNA and genes. This sample lists approximately 260,000 distinct CDR3 sequences; less than 96% were detected once. Approximately 0.1% of the sample goes to the ten largest clones. The sample consisted of CD4+ T cells from PBMCs. The receptor set was obtained from a human donor with Susac syndrome.

The chain's CDR3 is CATSRDGGWEQYF. In DNA, the CDR3 is TGTGCCACCAGCAGAGATGGGGGCTGGGAGCAGTACTTC. The chain combines TRBV15 with TRBJ2-7; the D gene is possibly TRBD1 (6 bases). This CDR3 comprises 13 residues. The germline V gene has CDR1 LNHNV and CDR2 YYDKDF (reference sequence). Trimming removed 0 bases at V and 7 bases at J, with 10 bases between.

The DNA of the CDR3 is TGTGCCAGCAGTTCCTCGGACAGGTCTGGGGAGACCCAGTACTTC. Translation: CASSSSDRSGETQYF. The chain links TRBV27 to TRBJ2-5; 7 nucleotides match TRBD1. The germline V gene has CDR1 MNHEY and CDR2 SMNVEV (reference sequence). The CDR3 has 15 amino acids. With V trimmed by 4 bases and J by 5 bases, 10 bases remained unmatched.

The chain uses TRBV29-1 and TRBJ2-3, with D maybe TRBD1 (5 bases). Germline V gene lookup returns CDR1 SQVTM and CDR2 ANQGSEA. This CDR3 has 14 residues. Trimming removed 2 bases at V and 5 bases at J, with 14 bases between. CDR3 in amino acids: CSVELDSPQDTQYF. CDR3 in DNA: TGCAGCGTTGAACTAGACAGTCCTCAAGATACGCAGTATTTT.

V usage is TRBV3-1 and J usage is TRBJ2-1; 10 nucleotides line up with TRBD2. V shed 1 base, J shed 9 bases, and the junction held 9 bases outside the gene matches. CDR3 length: 16 amino acids. Per germline, CDR1 LGHDT and CDR2 YNNKEL (reference sequence). CDR3 nucleotides: TGTGCCAGCAGCCAAGGTCCTAGCGGGAGAGGTGTTGAGCAGTTCTTC. Translating it yields CASSQGPSGRGVEQFF.

The chain combines TRBV20-1 with TRBJ2-3; 7 nucleotides line up with TRBD1. V shed 3 bases, J shed 0 bases, and the junction held 3 bases outside the gene matches. Germline-derived CDR1 and CDR2 are DFQATT and SNEGSKA (reference sequence). This CDR3 region has 14 residues. CDR3 protein: CSASPTGSTDTQYF. For the CDR3, the DNA is TGCAGTGCTAGTCCGACAGGGAGCACAGATACGCAGTATTTT.

The V and J genes are TRBV7-8 and TRBJ1-1, with 7 positions matching TRBD1. Looked up from germline, CDR1 is SGHVS and CDR2 is FQNEAQ. The CDR3 spans 15 residues. The junction had 6 bases not matched to a gene; V was cut back by 5 bases and J by 0 bases. The CDR3 bases are TGTGCCAGCAGCGAAGTGGGACAGTTGAACACTGAAGCTTTCTTT. Translation: CASSEVGQLNTEAFF.

The V gene is TRBV6-5, the J gene TRBJ2-1, with D possibly being TRBD2 (7 bases). Germline CDR1 MNHEY, CDR2 SVGAGI. This CDR3 is built from 15 residues. V was trimmed by 6 bases and J by 10 bases, leaving 22 bases between them. The CDR3 reads CASSPRGGPFEEQFF. CDR3 bases: TGTGCCAGCAGCCCCAGGGGAGGGCCCTTTGAAGAGCAGTTCTTC.

The chain combines TRBV6-5 with TRBJ2-4, with TRBD1 matching 9 bases. CDR3 length: 14 amino acids. After removal of 4 bases from V and 6 bases from J, the junction contained 4 bases not matched to a gene. Germline V gene sequence: CDR1 MNHEY, CDR2 SVGAGI. The CDR3: CASSSGQGGNIQYF. The CDR3 nucleotides read TGTGCCAGCAGTTCGGGACAGGGCGGAAACATTCAGTACTTC.

V usage is TRBV20-1 and J usage is TRBJ2-7; TRBD2 matches at 9 bases. Germline values: CDR1 DFQATT, CDR2 SNEGSKA (reference sequence). The CDR3 length is 14 residues. Trimming at V came to 3 bases and at J to 4 bases, leaving 7 bases not matched to a gene. CDR3 in amino acids: CSASNAGGMYEQYF. The CDR3 nucleotides read TGCAGTGCTAGCAACGCGGGAGGGATGTACGAGCAGTACTTC.

This sequence joins TRBV7-9 and TRBJ1-1, with D unclear. The CDR3 totals 15 residues. The V gene's germline CDR1 is SEHNR and CDR2 FQNEAQ (reference sequence). V lost 0 bases and J 4 bases, leaving 12 bases between the germline ends. The CDR3 here is CASSLANGVGTEAFF. The CDR3 nucleotides read TGTGCCAGCAGCTTAGCAAATGGGGTGGGCACTGAAGCTTTCTTT.

The J gene is TRBJ2-1, the V gene TRBV27; perhaps TRBD1 as D (5 bases). The CDR3 runs 17 residues. V was clipped by 4 bases and J by 9 bases, with 25 bases between them. Germline CDR1 reads MNHEY; CDR2 reads SMNVEV (reference sequence). The CDR3 reads CASSSYTPSRPTGEQFF. CDR3 coding DNA: TGTGCCAGCAGTTCATACACCCCCTCCCGGCCCACAGGTGAGCAGTTCTTC.

The chain carries TRBV2 and TRBJ2-7; the match to TRBD2 covers 7 bases. V was pared by 6 bases and J by 3 bases, with 8 bases of the junction left unmatched. This CDR3 spans 14 amino acids. Germline assignment: CDR1 SNHLY and CDR2 FYNNEI. CDR3 protein: CASSAGTGGYEQYF. CDR3 DNA sequence: TGTGCCAGCAGCGCCGGGACGGGGGGCTACGAGCAGTACTTC.